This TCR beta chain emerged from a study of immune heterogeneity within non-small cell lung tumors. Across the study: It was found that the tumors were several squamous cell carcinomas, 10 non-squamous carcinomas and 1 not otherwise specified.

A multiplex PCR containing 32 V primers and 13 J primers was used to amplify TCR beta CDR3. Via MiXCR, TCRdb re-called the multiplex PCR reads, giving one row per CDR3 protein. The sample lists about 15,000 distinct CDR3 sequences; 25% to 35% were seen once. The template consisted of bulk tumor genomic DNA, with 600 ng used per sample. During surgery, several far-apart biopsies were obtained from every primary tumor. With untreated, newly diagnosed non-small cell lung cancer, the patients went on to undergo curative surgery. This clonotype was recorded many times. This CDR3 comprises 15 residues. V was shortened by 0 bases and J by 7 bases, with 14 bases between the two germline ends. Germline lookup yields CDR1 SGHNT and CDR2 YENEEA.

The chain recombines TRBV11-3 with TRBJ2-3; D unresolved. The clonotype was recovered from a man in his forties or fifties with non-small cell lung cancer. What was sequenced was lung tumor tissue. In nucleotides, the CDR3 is TGTGCCAGCAGCTTAGATGGCCCACGGTACAATACGCAGTATTTT. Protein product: CASSLDGPRYNTQYF. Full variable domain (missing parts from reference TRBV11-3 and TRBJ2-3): EAGVVQSPRYKIIEKKQPVAFWCNPISGHNTLYWYLQNLGQGPELLIRYENEEAVDDSQLPKDRFSAERLKGVDSTLKIQPAELGDSAVYLCASSLDGPRYNTQYFGPGTRLTVL.